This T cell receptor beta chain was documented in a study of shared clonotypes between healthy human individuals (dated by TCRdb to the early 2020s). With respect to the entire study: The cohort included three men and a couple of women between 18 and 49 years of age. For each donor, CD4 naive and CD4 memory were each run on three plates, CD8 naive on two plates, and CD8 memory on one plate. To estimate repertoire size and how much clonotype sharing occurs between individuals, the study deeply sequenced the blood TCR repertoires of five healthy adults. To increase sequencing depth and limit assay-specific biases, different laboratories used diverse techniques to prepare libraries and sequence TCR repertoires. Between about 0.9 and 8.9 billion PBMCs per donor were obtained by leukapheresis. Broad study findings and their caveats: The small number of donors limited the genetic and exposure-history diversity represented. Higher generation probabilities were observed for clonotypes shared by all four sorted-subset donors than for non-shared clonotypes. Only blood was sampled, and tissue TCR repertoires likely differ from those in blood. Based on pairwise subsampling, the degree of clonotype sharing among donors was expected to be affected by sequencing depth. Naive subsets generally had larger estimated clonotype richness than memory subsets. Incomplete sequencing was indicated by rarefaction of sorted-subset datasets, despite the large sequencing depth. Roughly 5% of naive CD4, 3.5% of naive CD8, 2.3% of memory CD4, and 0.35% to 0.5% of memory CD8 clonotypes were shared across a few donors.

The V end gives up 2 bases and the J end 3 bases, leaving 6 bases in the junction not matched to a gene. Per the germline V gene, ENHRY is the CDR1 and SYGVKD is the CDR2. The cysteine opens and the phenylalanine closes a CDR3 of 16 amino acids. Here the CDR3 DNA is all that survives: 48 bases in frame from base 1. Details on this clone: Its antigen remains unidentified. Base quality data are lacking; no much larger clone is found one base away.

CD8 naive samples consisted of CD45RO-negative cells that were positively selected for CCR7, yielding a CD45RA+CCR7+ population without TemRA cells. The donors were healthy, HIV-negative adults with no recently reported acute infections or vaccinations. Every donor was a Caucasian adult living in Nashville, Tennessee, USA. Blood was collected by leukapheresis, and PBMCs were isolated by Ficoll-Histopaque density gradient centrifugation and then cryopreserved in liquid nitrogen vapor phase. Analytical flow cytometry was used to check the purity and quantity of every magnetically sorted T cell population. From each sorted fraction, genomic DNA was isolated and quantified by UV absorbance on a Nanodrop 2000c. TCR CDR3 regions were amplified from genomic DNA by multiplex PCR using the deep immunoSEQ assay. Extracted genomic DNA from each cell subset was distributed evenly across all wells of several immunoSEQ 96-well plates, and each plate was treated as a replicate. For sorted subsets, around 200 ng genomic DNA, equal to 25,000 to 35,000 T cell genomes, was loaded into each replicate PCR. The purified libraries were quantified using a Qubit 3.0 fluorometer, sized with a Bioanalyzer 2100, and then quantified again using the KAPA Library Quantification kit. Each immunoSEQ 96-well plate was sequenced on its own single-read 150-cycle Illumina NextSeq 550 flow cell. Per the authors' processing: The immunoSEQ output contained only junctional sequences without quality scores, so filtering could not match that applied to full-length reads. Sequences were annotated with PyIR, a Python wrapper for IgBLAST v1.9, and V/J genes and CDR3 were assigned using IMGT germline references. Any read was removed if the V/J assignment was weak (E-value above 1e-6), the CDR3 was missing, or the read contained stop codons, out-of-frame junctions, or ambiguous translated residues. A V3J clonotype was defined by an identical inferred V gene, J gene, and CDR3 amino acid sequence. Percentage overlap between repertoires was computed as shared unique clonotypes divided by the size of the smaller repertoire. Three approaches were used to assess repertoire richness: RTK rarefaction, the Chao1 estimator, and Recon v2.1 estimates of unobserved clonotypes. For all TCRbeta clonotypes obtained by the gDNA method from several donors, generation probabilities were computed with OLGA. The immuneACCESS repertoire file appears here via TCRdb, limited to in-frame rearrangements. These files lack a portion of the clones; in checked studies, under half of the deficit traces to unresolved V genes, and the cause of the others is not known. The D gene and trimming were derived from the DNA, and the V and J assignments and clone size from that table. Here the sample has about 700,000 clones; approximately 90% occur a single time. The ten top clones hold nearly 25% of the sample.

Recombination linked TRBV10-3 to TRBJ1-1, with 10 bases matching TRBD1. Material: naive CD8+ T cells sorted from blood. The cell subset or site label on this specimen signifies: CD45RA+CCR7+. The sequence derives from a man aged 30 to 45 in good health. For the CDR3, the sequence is CAISEGDRGLDTEAFF. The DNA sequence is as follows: TGTGCCATCAGTGAGGGGGACAGGGGTTTGGACACTGAAGCTTTCTTT.